One and the same sample provided the 27 T cell receptor beta chains below, sequenced in a study of shared T cell receptors in the human thymus. TCRdb keeps only in-frame clones here, not all; method: immunoSEQ multiplex PCR. The sample has hundreds of thousands of clones, approximately 88% seen once; the top ten hold about 0.01%. These data also formed part of another study, on human thymus T cells.

Sequenced material: thymocytes. These receptors were taken from a boy in the first two years of life with a congenital heart defect.

The CDR3 reads CAIAAQSMGPNEQFF. The CDR3 DNA reads as TGTGCCATCGCCGCCCAATCTATGGGGCCAAATGAGCAGTTCTTC. This chain connects TRBV28 to TRBJ2-1, with a possible D match to TRBD1 (5 bases). The CDR3 spans 15 residues. Germline-derived CDR1 and CDR2 are MDHEN and SYDVKM. Deletions cut 10 bases from V and 7 bases from J, with 23 bases between.

This chain links TRBV4-1 with TRBJ2-3; D ambiguous. The CDR3 runs 15 residues. The V end lost 7 bases, the J end lost 6 bases, and 20 bases lay between the germline ends. Germline loops: CDR1 MGHRA, CDR2 YSYEKL. CDR3 DNA: TGCGCCAGCACCCCGGAGAGTCACCTTGACGATACGCAGTATTTT. The encoded protein is CASTPESHLDDTQYF.

This chain connects TRBV25-1 to TRBJ1-1, with a weak D call TRBD1 (5 bases). Trimming stripped 3 bases from V and 4 bases from J, with 18 bases between. There are 16 residues in the CDR3. The germline CDR1 and CDR2 sequences are MGHDK and SYGVNS. The CDR3 spells CASSDRRGGEGTEAFF. The CDR3 DNA reads TGTGCCAGCAGTGACCGCCGGGGGGGGGAAGGCACTGAAGCTTTCTTT. The full variable domain, completed using reference TRBV25-1 and TRBJ1-1, is EADIYQTPRYLVIGTGKKITLECSQTMGHDKMYWYQQDPGMELHLIHYSYGVNSTEKGDLSSESTVSRIRTEHFPLTLESARPSHTSQYLCASSDRRGGEGTEAFFGQGTRLTVV.

The chain couples TRBV25-1 to TRBJ1-2; tentative D call: TRBD1 (5 bases). The CDR3 length is 13 residues. V lost 1 base, J lost 8 bases, and 11 bases lay in between. CDR1 and CDR2 from the germline V gene are MGHDK and SYGVNS. Written as DNA, the CDR3 is TGTGCCAGCAGTGAATCAATCCGGGGGGGCTACACCTTC. This gives the protein CASSESIRGGYTF.

V is TRBV7-9 and J is TRBJ2-2; TRBD2 matches 9 bases. Trimming cost V 4 bases and J 4 bases; bases outside gene matches: 10. The CDR3 is 17 amino acids. Germline V gives CDR1 SEHNR, CDR2 FQNEAQ (reference sequence). The chain's CDR3 is CASSSPSTSGSTGELFF. CDR3 coding DNA: TGTGCCAGCAGCTCCCCCTCCACTAGCGGGTCCACCGGGGAGCTGTTTTTT.

The chain links TRBV7-2 to TRBJ2-7, with D perhaps matching TRBD2 (6 bases). Germline CDR1 and CDR2: SGHTA and FQGNSA. V was cut by 5 bases and J by 3 bases, with 20 bases left in between. The CDR3 loop spans 16 amino acids. The CDR3 here is CASSKVRDQMGYEQYF. As DNA, the CDR3 is TGTGCCAGCAGCAAAGTGCGGGACCAAATGGGCTACGAGCAGTACTTC.

V and J are TRBV10-3 and TRBJ2-1, with TRBD2 matching 8 bases. Per germline, CDR1 ENHRY and CDR2 SYGVKD. This CDR3 has 12 residues. The V segment lost 7 bases and the J segment 6 bases; nucleotides outside the gene matches: 2. As DNA, the CDR3 is TGTGCCATCACCGGGACTAGCAATGAGCAGTTCTTC. Amino acid sequence: CAITGTSNEQFF.

In its sample, this clone was seen once. The chain employs TRBV19 and TRBJ2-1; D uncertain. V gave up 2 bases and J gave up 0 bases, with 14 bases separating them. The CDR3 spans 17 residues. CDR1 and CDR2 (germline): LNHDA, SQIVND (reference sequence). CDR3: CASSILPAYSSYNEQFF. The CDR3 bases are TGTGCCAGTAGTATACTGCCTGCATATAGCTCCTACAATGAGCAGTTCTTC.

J is TRBJ2-7 and V is TRBV29-1, with D perhaps TRBD2 (7 bases). Germline V CDR1 and CDR2: SQVTM, ANQGSEA. The CDR3 consists of 13 residues. V was shortened by 4 bases and J by 5 bases, with 15 bases between the two germline ends. For the CDR3, the DNA is TGCAGCGTTGGGGTCGGGGGGCCTAACGAGCAGTACTTC. The encoded protein is CSVGVGGPNEQYF.

The genes are TRBV12-5 and TRBJ2-7, with TRBD1 matching over 8 bases. The CDR3 runs 15 residues. Germline lookup yields CDR1 LGHNT and CDR2 FRNRAP. The V and J ends lost 6 bases and 2 bases, in that order; junction bases with no gene match: 9. The DNA of the CDR3 is TGTGCTAGTGGCACCCCAGGGGGCGCGACCTACGAGCAGTACTTC. This gives the protein CASGTPGGATYEQYF. The complete variable domain, with remaining parts taken from reference TRBV12-5 and TRBJ2-7, reads DARVTQTPRHKVTEMGQEVTMRCQPILGHNTVFWYRQTMMQGLELLAYFRNRAPLDDSGMPKDRFSAEMPDATLATLKIQPSEPRDSAVYFCASGTPGGATYEQYFGPGTRLTVT.

The chain carries TRBV10-3 and TRBJ2-1; 11 bases map to TRBD2. The junction had 9 bases not matched to a gene; V was cut back by 3 bases and J by 5 bases. The CDR3 spans 17 residues. The germline CDR1 and CDR2 sequences are ENHRY and SYGVKD. The CDR3 DNA follows: TGTGCCATCAGTGACCTAGCGGGAGGTGGAGTGGACAATGAGCAGTTCTTC. Protein: CAISDLAGGGVDNEQFF.

Comments on this clone: An end of the junction differs from the germline gene, which may be a read error. This chain uses TRBV14 with TRBJ2-5, with D possibly matching TRBD2 (6 bases). CDR1 is SGHDN and CDR2 is FVKESK in the germline V gene. The CDR3 loop spans 17 amino acids. DNA for the CDR3: TGTGCCAGCAGCCAAGATAGTTCTAGCGCGACTCAAGAGCCCCAGTACTTC. This encodes CASSQDSSSATQEPQYF.

V usage is TRBV29-1 and J usage is TRBJ2-3, with D perhaps matching TRBD2 (6 bases). Germline V CDR1 and CDR2: SQVTM, ANQGSEA. With 4 bases removed from V and 2 bases from J, the gap between germline ends came to 16 bases. The CDR3 totals 15 residues. This chain's CDR3 is CSVGLFGGSTDTQYF. In nucleotides, the CDR3 is TGCAGCGTTGGCCTATTTGGGGGGTCCACAGATACGCAGTATTTT.

This clone was recorded only once. The V and J genes are TRBV6-1 and TRBJ1-1, with D tentatively TRBD1 (5 bases). CDR3 length: 14 amino acids. Germline V gene lookup returns CDR1 MNHNS and CDR2 SASEGT. Trimming removed 0 bases from V and 7 bases from J, with 12 bases in between. CDR3 protein: CASSEAVTAIEAFF. The CDR3 nucleotides are TGTGCCAGCAGTGAAGCGGTGACAGCTATTGAAGCTTTCTTT.

This chain uses TRBV29-1 with TRBJ2-5; 7 nucleotides agree with TRBD1. The CDR3 loop spans 13 amino acids. Per germline, CDR1 SQVTM and CDR2 ANQGSEA. The V and J ends lost 4 bases and 5 bases, in that order; junction bases with no gene match: 7. CDR3 DNA: TGCAGCGTTGTTCGCAGGGGGTGGGAGACCCAGTACTTC. As protein: CSVVRRGWETQYF. Full variable domain (rest looked up from reference TRBV29-1 and TRBJ2-5): SAVISQKPSRDICQRGTSLTIQCQVDSQVTMMFWYRQQPGQSLTLIATANQGSEATYESGFVIDKFPISRPNLTFSTLTVSNMSPEDSSIYLCSVVRRGWETQYFGPGTRLLVL.

V is TRBV6-1 and J is TRBJ2-3; 8 bases are shared with TRBD2. The CDR3 loop spans 17 amino acids. Germline assignment: CDR1 MNHNS and CDR2 SASEGT. V trimming: 2 bases; J trimming: 3 bases; junction bases outside the gene matches: 10. The CDR3: CASSEFEREQGTDTQYF. The CDR3 region has the DNA TGTGCCAGCAGTGAATTCGAGCGGGAGCAGGGTACAGATACGCAGTATTTT.

The chain combines TRBV6-6 with TRBJ1-5, with 8 bases matching TRBD1. The CDR3 sequence is 15 residues long. V lost 5 bases, J lost 3 bases, and 6 bases stayed unmatched. CDR1 and CDR2 from the germline V gene are MNHNY and SVGAGI (reference sequence). The CDR3 loop reads CASSTTDRVNQPQHF. The CDR3 nucleotides are TGTGCCAGCAGTACTACGGACAGGGTCAATCAGCCCCAGCATTTT.

The rearrangement links TRBV4-3 to TRBJ2-7; D is possibly TRBD1 (5 bases). Trimming took 4 bases from V and 5 from J, leaving 12 bases between them. The CDR3 has 13 amino acids. In germline, CDR1 is LGHNA, CDR2 YSLEER. The DNA of the CDR3 is TGCGCCAGCAGCCGGGCGTGGGGCCACGAGCAGTACTTC. It is translated as CASSRAWGHEQYF.

The V gene is TRBV27, the J gene TRBJ2-7, with a tentative D call TRBD1 (6 bases). The CDR3 is 15 amino acids. The ends were cut back, 5 bases at V and 1 base at J, with 15 bases in the middle. The V gene's germline CDR1 is MNHEY and CDR2 SMNVEV (reference sequence). This CDR3 is CASSMGAGQSYEQYF. The DNA of the CDR3 is TGTGCCAGCAGTATGGGGGCCGGACAGTCCTACGAGCAGTACTTC.

V usage is TRBV14 and J usage is TRBJ1-1; TRBD1 aligns across 8 bases. Trimming removed 0 bases from V and 0 bases from J; junction bases left unmatched: 0. The CDR3 sequence is 15 residues long. Per germline, CDR1 SGHDN and CDR2 FVKESK. The CDR3 bases are TGTGCCAGCAGCCAAGAGACAGGGGTGAACACTGAAGCTTTCTTT. The encoded protein is CASSQETGVNTEAFF.

This sequence joins TRBV28 and TRBJ2-7; D perhaps matches TRBD1 (6 bases). This CDR3 is built from 13 residues. V was clipped by 3 bases and J by 3 bases, with 9 bases between them. Germline CDR1 MDHEN, CDR2 SYDVKM. The CDR3 DNA sequence: TGTGCCAGCAGTTTGGGACACCGCTACGAGCAGTACTTC. Its protein product is CASSLGHRYEQYF.

The chain is built from TRBV4-2 and TRBJ1-2, with 9 bases aligning to TRBD1. The trim removed 0 bases at V and 2 bases at J, leaving 10 bases unmatched. The CDR3 extends over 18 amino acids. Germline loops: CDR1 LGHNA, CDR2 YNFKEQ. CDR3 loop: CASSQDPPRDRENYGYTF. The CDR3 nucleotides are TGTGCCAGCAGCCAAGACCCCCCCCGGGACAGGGAGAACTATGGCTACACCTTC.

This chain uses TRBV27 with TRBJ2-2, with 8 bases identical to TRBD1. The CDR3 loop spans 16 amino acids. Germline V gives CDR1 MNHEY, CDR2 SMNVEV (reference sequence). V shed 5 bases and J 6 bases; nucleotides not matched to a gene: 11. This chain's CDR3 is CASSTKTGGAAGELFF. The DNA for the CDR3 is TGTGCCAGCAGTACCAAAACAGGGGGTGCCGCCGGGGAGCTGTTTTTT.

V is TRBV7-6 and J is TRBJ2-7; 7 nucleotides line up with TRBD2. The V segment lost 5 bases and the J segment 4 bases; nucleotides outside the gene matches: 2. The CDR3 contains 12 residues. CDR1 is SGHVS, CDR2 FNYEAQ, per germline. The CDR3 region is CASSPGGYEQYF. The CDR3, as DNA: TGTGCCAGCAGCCCCGGGGGGTACGAGCAGTACTTC.

The chain carries TRBV7-9 and TRBJ2-3; 7 nucleotides line up with TRBD1. The germline CDR1 and CDR2 sequences are SEHNR and FQNEAQ (reference sequence). This CDR3 has 14 amino acids. The junction had 4 bases not matched to a gene; V was cut back by 1 base and J by 6 bases. The CDR3, as DNA: TGTGCCAGCAGCTTAGGACAGGGTCGCGATACGCAGTATTTT. It encodes CASSLGQGRDTQYF.

The chain carries TRBV7-3 and TRBJ2-6; D gene ambiguous. Germline V gene sequence: CDR1 SGHTA, CDR2 FQGTGA. The V end lost 5 bases, the J end lost 1 base, and 18 bases lay between the germline ends. The CDR3 spans 18 residues. The CDR3 reads CASSPPSPPLSGANVLTF. DNA for the CDR3: TGTGCCAGCAGCCCCCCGAGCCCCCCTCTTTCTGGGGCCAACGTCCTGACTTTC. Filled out from reference TRBV7-3 and TRBJ2-6, the complete variable domain reads GAGVSQTPSNKVTEKGKYVELRCDPISGHTALYWYRQSLGQGPEFLIYFQGTGAADDSGLPNDRFFAVRPEGSVSTLKIQRTERGDSAVYLCASSPPSPPLSGANVLTFGAGSRLTVL.

The V and J genes are TRBV10-3 and TRBJ2-7; D is unresolved. V lost 0 bases, J lost 6 bases, and 9 bases lay in between. The germline CDR1 and CDR2 sequences are ENHRY and SYGVKD. The CDR3 extends over 13 amino acids. The chain's CDR3 is CAISESSSGEQYF. The CDR3 bases are TGTGCCATCAGTGAGTCGTCTTCCGGCGAGCAGTACTTC.